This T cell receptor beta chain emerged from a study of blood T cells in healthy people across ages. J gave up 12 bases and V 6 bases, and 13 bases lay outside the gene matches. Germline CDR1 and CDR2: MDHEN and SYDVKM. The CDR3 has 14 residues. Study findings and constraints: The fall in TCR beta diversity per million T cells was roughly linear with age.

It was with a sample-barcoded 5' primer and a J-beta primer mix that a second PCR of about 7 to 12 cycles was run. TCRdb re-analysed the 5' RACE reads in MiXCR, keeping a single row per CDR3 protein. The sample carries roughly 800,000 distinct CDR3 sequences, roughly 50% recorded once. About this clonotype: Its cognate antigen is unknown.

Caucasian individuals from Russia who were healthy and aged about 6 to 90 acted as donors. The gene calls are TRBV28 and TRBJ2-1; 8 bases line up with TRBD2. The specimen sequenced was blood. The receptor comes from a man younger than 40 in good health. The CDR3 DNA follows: TGTGCCAGCAGCCCCCTCCGGGAGGGCCTATTGCAGTTCTTC. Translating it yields CASSPLREGLLQFF.